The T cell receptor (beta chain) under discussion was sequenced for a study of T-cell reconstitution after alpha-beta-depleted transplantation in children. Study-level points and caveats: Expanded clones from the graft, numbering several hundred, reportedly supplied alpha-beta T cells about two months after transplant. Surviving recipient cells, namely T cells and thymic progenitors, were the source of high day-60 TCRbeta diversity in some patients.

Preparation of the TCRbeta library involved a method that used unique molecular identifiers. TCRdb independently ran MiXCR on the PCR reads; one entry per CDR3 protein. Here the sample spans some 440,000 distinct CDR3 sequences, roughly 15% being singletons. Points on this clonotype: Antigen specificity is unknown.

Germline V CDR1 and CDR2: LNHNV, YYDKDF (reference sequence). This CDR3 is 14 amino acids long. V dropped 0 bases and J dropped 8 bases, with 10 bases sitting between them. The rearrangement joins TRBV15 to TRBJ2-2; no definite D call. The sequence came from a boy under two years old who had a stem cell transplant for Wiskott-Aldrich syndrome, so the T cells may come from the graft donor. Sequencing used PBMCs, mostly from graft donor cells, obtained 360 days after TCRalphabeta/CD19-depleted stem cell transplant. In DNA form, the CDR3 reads TGTGCCACCAGCAGAGATGCCGCGGCGGGGGAGCTGTTTTTT. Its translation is CATSRDAAAGELFF.